The 25 T cell receptor beta chains in this list originate from one sample, sequenced in a study of OX40 agonist ivuxolimab in advanced cancers. Only in-frame clones appear in the TCRdb table, and some are missing; sequencing was by immunoSEQ multiplex PCR. This sample carries roughly 46,000 clones, roughly 85% of them seen once, and the ten largest clones take roughly 50%. The sequences come from CD4+ or CD8+ T cells sorted from blood, collected in a trial of the OX40 agonist ivuxolimab. The receptors were gathered from an adult with an advanced solid tumor such as melanoma, head and neck, liver or kidney cancer.

This chain connects TRBV9 to TRBJ1-2, with 7 bases matching TRBD1. J lost 5 bases, V lost 3 bases, and 4 bases had no gene match. There are 13 residues in the CDR3. Per germline, CDR1 SGDLS and CDR2 YYNGEE. This chain's CDR3 is CASSAGTAYGYTF. The DNA of the CDR3 is TGTGCCAGCAGCGCCGGGACAGCATATGGCTACACCTTC.

The chain recombines TRBV6-5 with TRBJ1-3, with D unresolved. This CDR3 is 15 amino acids long. CDR1 MNHEY and CDR2 SVGAGI come from the germline V gene. The V gene lost 0 bases and the J gene lost 5 bases, with 11 bases spanning the gap. The CDR3 is CASSYSLQLRNTIYF. Here the CDR3 DNA reads TGTGCCAGCAGTTACTCGCTACAACTACGAAACACCATATATTTT.

This chain links TRBV27 with TRBJ2-7; D gene ambiguous. Germline-derived CDR1 and CDR2 are MNHEY and SMNVEV (reference sequence). The CDR3 sequence is 15 residues long. V was clipped by 2 bases and J by 2 bases, with 13 bases between them. The CDR3 protein is CASSLAGLRTYEQYF. The CDR3 DNA reads as TGTGCCAGCAGTTTAGCAGGTCTTAGGACCTACGAGCAGTACTTC.

The chain is built from TRBV6-1 and TRBJ1-1; D not certain. The ends were cut back, 6 bases at V and 1 base at J, with 6 bases in the middle. CDR1 and CDR2 (germline): MNHNS, SASEGT. This CDR3 is built from 12 residues. DNA for the CDR3: TGTGCCAGCAGGACCTCGAACACTGAAGCTTTCTTT. Its translation is CASRTSNTEAFF.

This chain joins TRBV18 and TRBJ1-5; 7 bases align to TRBD1. The V gene end was trimmed by 2 bases and the J gene end by 3 bases; junction bases not matched to a gene: 7. The germline V gene has CDR1 KGHSH and CDR2 LQKENI. CDR3 length: 16 residues. The CDR3 spells CASSPTPGGNNQPQHF. The CDR3 bases are TGTGCCAGCTCACCAACACCAGGGGGTAACAATCAGCCCCAGCATTTT.

The V gene is TRBV4-1, the J gene TRBJ1-2, with D uncertain. The germline V gene has CDR1 MGHRA and CDR2 YSYEKL. V was clipped by 0 bases and J by 6 bases, with 14 bases between them. The CDR3 has 15 residues. In DNA form, the CDR3 reads TGCGCCAGCAGCCAAGAAGACGATTTTTTAGATGGCTACACCTTC. Encoded protein: CASSQEDDFLDGYTF.

The rearrangement links TRBV13 to TRBJ2-3, with 12 bases matching TRBD1. CDR1 PRHDT and CDR2 FYEKMQ come from the germline V gene (reference sequence). Trimming cost V 5 bases and J 4 bases; bases outside gene matches: 7. This CDR3 is 16 amino acids long. CDR3 nucleotides: TGTGCCAGCAGCGCCAGGGACAGGGGGCGCTCAGATACGCAGTATTTT. Translating it yields CASSARDRGRSDTQYF. The full variable domain, in which reference TRBV13 and TRBJ2-3 provide the parts outside the CDR3, is AAGVIQSPRHLIKEKRETATLKCYPIPRHDTVYWYQQGPGQDPQFLISFYEKMQSDKGSIPDRFSAQQFSDYHSELNMSSLELGDSALYFCASSARDRGRSDTQYFGPGTRLTVL.

This chain uses TRBV30 with TRBJ2-4; 8 positions match TRBD1. The germline CDR1 and CDR2 sequences are GTSNPN and SVGIG (reference sequence). With 0 bases clipped from V and 3 bases from J, the junction kept 10 bases outside the gene matches. The CDR3 has 17 amino acids. The CDR3 region has the DNA TGTGCCTGGAGTGTGGGCACTGACAGGGGTGGCAAAAACATTCAGTACTTC. This gives the protein CAWSVGTDRGGKNIQYF.

The gene calls are TRBV2 and TRBJ1-1; no firm D call. There are 15 residues in the CDR3. Trimming shortened V by 1 base and J by 3 bases, and 12 bases separated the two germline ends. Germline V gene data show CDR1 as SNHLY and CDR2 as FYNNEI. The CDR3 reads CASSEGRAGDTEAFF. The DNA of the CDR3 is TGTGCCAGCAGTGAAGGCCGCGCCGGGGACACTGAAGCTTTCTTT.

The chain joins TRBV6-5 to TRBJ2-7; D is possibly TRBD1 (7 bases). The CDR3 length is 14 residues. The ends were cut back, 2 bases at V and 5 bases at J, with 13 bases in the middle. Per germline, CDR1 MNHEY and CDR2 SVGAGI. The CDR3, as DNA: TGTGCCAGCAGTTACGCCAGGGGGGACCACGAGCAGTACTTC. It is translated as CASSYARGDHEQYF.

The chain uses TRBV7-2 and TRBJ1-1; D call uncertain. Germline V CDR1 and CDR2: SGHTA, FQGNSA. Deletions cut 5 bases from V and 10 bases from J, with 14 bases between. The CDR3 is made up of 12 amino acids. The CDR3 region is CASSATPRGAFF. The DNA of the CDR3 is TGTGCCAGCAGCGCGACGCCTCGGGGAGCTTTCTTT.

The chain is built from TRBV2 and TRBJ2-1; D gene uncertain. This CDR3 comprises 11 residues. Deletions cut 3 bases from V and 8 bases from J, with 5 bases between. Germline CDR1 SNHLY, CDR2 FYNNEI. The chain's CDR3 is CASSEVYEQFF. CDR3 nucleotides: TGTGCCAGCAGTGAGGTCTATGAGCAGTTCTTC. Variable domain in full (rest from reference TRBV2 and TRBJ2-1): EPEVTQTPSHQVTQMGQEVILRCVPISNHLYFYWYRQILGQKVEFLVSFYNNEISEKSEIFDDQFSVERPDGSNFTLKIRSTKLEDSAMYFCASSEVYEQFFGPGTRLTVL.

The genes are TRBV6-1 and TRBJ1-1; D is possibly TRBD1 (5 bases). The germline V and J ends were trimmed by 6 bases and 3 bases, with 14 bases remaining between them. CDR1 is MNHNS and CDR2 is SASEGT in the germline V gene. The CDR3 length is 14 residues. CDR3 nucleotide sequence: TGTGCCAGCAGCCGGGAGCGGGACCACACTGAAGCTTTCTTT. Translation: CASSRERDHTEAFF.

The chain links TRBV19 to TRBJ1-2, with no clear D. CDR3 length equals 15 residues. The V and J ends lost 5 bases and 0 bases respectively, with 13 bases between them. Germline assignment: CDR1 LNHDA and CDR2 SQIVND (reference sequence). In DNA form, the CDR3 reads TGTGCCAGTAGTCCGTACTGGGGATCTAACTATGGCTACACCTTC. It yields the protein CASSPYWGSNYGYTF.

The chain carries TRBV4-1 and TRBJ2-3; no reliable D call. CDR1 is MGHRA, CDR2 YSYEKL, per germline. This CDR3 contains 13 residues. Deletions cut 3 bases from V and 4 bases from J, with 8 bases between. This CDR3 is CASSQGYPDTQYF. CDR3 coding DNA: TGCGCCAGCAGCCAGGGCTATCCAGATACGCAGTATTTT.

This chain uses TRBV28 with TRBJ1-3, with a possible D match to TRBD1 (6 bases). The CDR3 extends over 15 amino acids. Trimming cost V 5 bases and J 0 bases, with 11 bases left between them. Germline V gene data show CDR1 as MDHEN and CDR2 as SYDVKM. The CDR3 DNA reads as TGTGCCAGCAGTGCTTGGGACAACTCTGGAAACACCATATATTTT. It translates to CASSAWDNSGNTIYF.

The chain recombines TRBV2 with TRBJ2-7, with D possibly matching TRBD1 (6 bases). This CDR3 spans 14 amino acids. Germline CDR1 and CDR2: SNHLY and FYNNEI. The V and J ends lost 5 bases and 3 bases respectively, with 14 bases between them. CDR3 nucleotides: TGTGCCAGCAGTACAGGGTATGGCTTCTACGAGCAGTACTTC. Residues: CASSTGYGFYEQYF.

This clone was counted many times. The chain recombines TRBV13 with TRBJ2-7; 11 bases line up with TRBD2. The CDR3 sequence is 15 residues long. The germline gives CDR1 PRHDT, CDR2 FYEKMQ (reference sequence). The V gene end was trimmed by 8 bases and the J gene end by 0 bases; junction bases not matched to a gene: 6. The CDR3 region is CASGSGRAVSYEQYF. The CDR3 DNA is TGTGCCAGCGGTAGCGGGAGGGCCGTCTCCTACGAGCAGTACTTC. Full variable domain (outside the CDR3, taken from reference TRBV13 and TRBJ2-7): AAGVIQSPRHLIKEKRETATLKCYPIPRHDTVYWYQQGPGQDPQFLISFYEKMQSDKGSIPDRFSAQQFSDYHSELNMSSLELGDSALYFCASGSGRAVSYEQYFGPGTRLTVT.

The chain combines TRBV25-1 with TRBJ2-5; maybe TRBD1 (5 bases). This CDR3 has 17 amino acids. Trimming took 1 base from V and 4 from J, leaving 19 bases between them. From germline, CDR1 is MGHDK and CDR2 SYGVNS. In DNA form, the CDR3 reads TGTGCCAGCAGTGAATTGGAAGGGGCAAGTACGGCAGAGACCCAGTACTTC. It yields the protein CASSELEGASTAETQYF.

The V call is TRBV4-3, the J call TRBJ1-5; D call uncertain. Trimming left V 0 bases short and J 5 bases short, with 5 bases between. The CDR3 consists of 13 residues. The germline CDR1 and CDR2 sequences are LGHNA and YSLEER. The CDR3 sequence: CASSQDSDQPQHF. The CDR3 DNA reads TGCGCCAGCAGCCAAGACAGCGATCAGCCCCAGCATTTT.

The V and J genes are TRBV6-1 and TRBJ1-1; TRBD1 is a possible D gene (5 bases). V dropped 6 bases and J dropped 8 bases, with 16 bases sitting between them. The CDR3 consists of 13 residues. Looked up from germline, CDR1 is MNHNS and CDR2 is SASEGT. CDR3 amino acids: CASRRVTVEEAFF. CDR3 DNA sequence: TGTGCCAGCAGGAGAGTGACAGTTGAAGAAGCTTTCTTT.

The genes are TRBV28 and TRBJ1-1, with unresolved D. Trimming shortened V by 3 bases and J by 7 bases, and 6 bases separated the two germline ends. The CDR3 totals 11 residues. In germline, CDR1 is MDHEN, CDR2 SYDVKM. Written as DNA, the CDR3 is TGTGCCAGCAGTTTTCGGGTTGAAGCTTTCTTT. Its translation: CASSFRVEAFF.

CDR3 nucleotide sequence: TGTGCCACCCACAACTCCTATAATTCACCCCTCCACTTT. Its translation: CATHNSYNSPLHF. The rearrangement uses TRBV28 and TRBJ1-6; D gene uncertain. The ends were cut back, 10 bases at V and 0 bases at J, with 7 bases in the middle. This CDR3 region has 13 residues. Germline V gene lookup returns CDR1 MDHEN and CDR2 SYDVKM.

The chain has TRBV11-2 and TRBJ2-1; the match to TRBD2 covers 10 bases. CDR3 length: 17 amino acids. Germline CDR1 is SGHAT and CDR2 is FQNNGV. The V segment lost 5 bases and the J segment 6 bases; nucleotides outside the gene matches: 13. DNA for the CDR3: TGTGCCAGCAGCCCCGCCCCCCTAGCGGGGGCCGGCAATGAGCAGTTCTTC. Amino acid sequence: CASSPAPLAGAGNEQFF. The whole variable domain, remainder taken from reference TRBV11-2 and TRBJ2-1, is EAGVAQSPRYKIIEKRQSVAFWCNPISGHATLYWYQQILGQGPKLLIQFQNNGVVDDSQLPKDRFSAERLKGVDSTLKIQPAKLEDSAVYLCASSPAPLAGAGNEQFFGPGTRLTVL.

The chain has TRBV6-1 and TRBJ2-7; D gene uncertain. CDR3 length equals 13 residues. The germline V and J ends were trimmed by 5 bases and 3 bases, with 11 bases remaining between them. The germline gives CDR1 MNHNS, CDR2 SASEGT. The CDR3: CASSSRPVYEQYF. The CDR3 DNA reads TGTGCCAGCAGTTCCCGACCGGTCTACGAGCAGTACTTC.